In its sample, the clone carrying this TCR beta chain was seen a few times. Its specificity is unknown. Indicated treatment: oral pan-JAK inhibitor, 5-10 mg twice daily. The data are from a study of CD8+ T cells in alopecia areata. Following RNA extraction, reverse transcription yielded cDNA that acted as the sequencing template. Profiled with immunoSEQ multiplex PCR; TCRdb holds only in-frame clones, not every one. Of over 90,000 clones listed, about nine tenths were seen once; the top ten hold around 10%. Germline CDR1 SEHNR, CDR2 FQNEAQ (reference sequence). The CDR3 is 12 residues long. V was clipped by 8 bases and J by 2 bases, with 7 bases between them. Study results and caveats: Resident alphabeta T cells of normal skin are also sequenced in scalp samples. Given one nonresponder, whether baseline CD8+ expansion relates to response remains uncertain.

The sequence came from a human donor with alopecia areata. Sequenced material: CD8+ T cells sorted from blood, taken at approximately week 30, from a patient treated with tofacitinib. The chain links TRBV7-9 to TRBJ1-5, with D perhaps matching TRBD1 (5 bases). CDR3 DNA: TGTGCCAGCGGGGACGGCAATCAGCCCCAGCATTTT. Its translation: CASGDGNQPQHF.